This T cell receptor (beta chain) appears in the sequencing data of a study of OX40 agonist ivuxolimab in advanced cancers. Study at large: Patients were given ivuxolimab, an antibody that agonizes OX40 (CD134).

The sample holds a few counts of this clone. Looked up from germline, CDR1 is SGDLS and CDR2 is YYNGEE. The V segment lost 4 bases and the J segment 7 bases; nucleotides outside the gene matches: 9. The CDR3 has 15 residues. Generated by immunoSEQ multiplex PCR, the TCRdb table keeps only in-frame clones and is missing some. The profile shows about 62,000 clones, approximately 79% of them singletons. This sequence was found in an adult with an advanced solid tumor such as melanoma, head and neck, liver or kidney cancer. The J gene is TRBJ2-7, the V gene TRBV9; 12 nucleotides line up with TRBD2. The specimen was CD4+ or CD8+ T cells sorted from blood, collected in a trial of the OX40 agonist ivuxolimab. The CDR3 sequence is CASSRESSGRAEQYF. The CDR3 DNA reads TGTGCCAGCAGCCGAGAATCTAGCGGGAGGGCTGAGCAGTACTTC.